These 28 T cell receptor beta chains were sequenced from one sample in a study of identical twins. Using its own MiXCR run on the 5' RACE reads, TCRdb lists one record per CDR3 protein. The sample has roughly 490,000 distinct CDR3 sequences, approximately 14% seen once; the top ten hold about 0.94%. The same specimen was also included in a second study, on yellow fever vaccine responses in identical twins.

Sequenced input: CD4+ T cells sorted from blood. These TCRs come from a young woman in good health.

The chain couples TRBV11-2 to TRBJ2-7, with 10 bases aligning to TRBD2. CDR1 and CDR2 from the germline V gene are SGHAT and FQNNGV. The CDR3 spans 13 residues. V lost 5 bases and J lost 4; bases outside the gene matches: 2. The CDR3 loop is CASSNSGGYEQYF. In nucleotides, the CDR3 is TGTGCCAGCAGCAATAGCGGGGGGTACGAGCAGTACTTC.

This clonotype was found a few times. The V gene is TRBV19, the J gene TRBJ1-5, with 9 bases that match TRBD1. Germline CDR1 reads LNHDA; CDR2 reads SQIVND (reference sequence). The CDR3 spans 16 residues. V shed 5 bases and J 6 bases; nucleotides not matched to a gene: 11. The CDR3, as DNA: TGTGCCAGTAGTCCAGGAGGGACAGGGTCTCTTCAGCCCCAGCATTTT. Translated, it gives CASSPGGTGSLQPQHF.

In this sample, this clonotype turned up a few times. The chain uses TRBV7-2 and TRBJ2-3; D is uncertain. The germline gives CDR1 SGHTA, CDR2 FQGNSA. The ends were cut back, 2 bases at V and 4 bases at J, with 10 bases in the middle. The CDR3 is made up of 14 amino acids. This CDR3 reads CASSLSQAPDTQYF. CDR3 nucleotide sequence: TGTGCCAGCAGCTTATCTCAGGCACCAGATACGCAGTATTTT.

This clonotype was picked up a small number of times. V is TRBV20-1 and J is TRBJ2-7, with 12 positions matching TRBD2. This CDR3 has 14 amino acids. Trimming cost V 5 bases and J 4 bases; bases outside gene matches: 6. Germline V gene data show CDR1 as DFQATT and CDR2 as SNEGSKA (reference sequence). CDR3 amino acids: CSAHRLAGVYEQYF. DNA for the CDR3: TGCAGTGCTCACAGACTAGCGGGAGTATACGAGCAGTACTTC.

This clonotype was recorded many times. This chain uses TRBV10-3 with TRBJ2-7; 7 positions match TRBD2. The CDR3 is 12 amino acids. Germline V lookup: CDR1 ENHRY, CDR2 SYGVKD. V trimming: 8 bases; J trimming: 2 bases; junction bases outside the gene matches: 3. The CDR3 DNA reads TGTGCCATCGGGACTAACGCCTACGAGCAGTACTTC. It encodes CAIGTNAYEQYF.

This clonotype was observed a few times. The chain employs TRBV4-1 and TRBJ2-3, with D possibly TRBD1 on 5 matching bases. The CDR3 runs to 17 residues. Germline CDR1 MGHRA, CDR2 YSYEKL. Trimming removed 0 bases from V and 0 bases from J, with 13 bases in between. CDR3 DNA sequence: TGCGCCAGCAGCCAAGATGAAGGGGTAATGAGCACAGATACGCAGTATTTT. Amino acids: CASSQDEGVMSTDTQYF.

This clonotype was observed a few times. V gene TRBV5-1 combines with J gene TRBJ2-1; 8 nucleotides align to TRBD2. Germline CDR1 is SGHRS and CDR2 is YFSETQ. J was trimmed by 4 bases and V by 5 bases; bases with no gene match: 8. The CDR3 sequence is 15 residues long. This chain's CDR3 is CASSSGGAIYNEQFF. CDR3 nucleotides: TGCGCCAGCAGTTCGGGGGGGGCGATTTACAATGAGCAGTTCTTC.

This clonotype was recorded a few times. The chain combines TRBV6-5 with TRBJ2-5; D assignment may be TRBD1 or TRBD2 (6 bases each). This CDR3 contains 14 residues. Trimming pared 2 bases from V and 4 bases from J, leaving 11 bases between. CDR1 is MNHEY, CDR2 SVGAGI, per germline. CDR3 bases: TGTGCCAGCAGTTACGGGGGGCCGGGAGAGACCCAGTACTTC. It specifies CASSYGGPGETQYF.

The rearrangement joins TRBV18 to TRBJ2-7; possible D gene TRBD2, 6 bases. CDR1 and CDR2 from the germline V gene are KGHSH and LQKENI. V lost 4 bases to trimming and J lost 6 bases, with 19 bases between them. The CDR3 has 15 amino acids. As DNA, the CDR3 is TGTGCCAGCTCACTTTCTTCCTTAAACGGGGGCGAGCAGTACTTC. Translation: CASSLSSLNGGEQYF.

Worth noting for this clonotype: A far larger clone is a single base away, which makes a read error likely. The chain links TRBV6-6 to TRBJ2-7, with 7 bases that match TRBD1. J lost 0 bases, V lost 8 bases, and 4 bases had no gene match. The CDR3 runs 13 residues. Germline V gene data show CDR1 as MNHNY and CDR2 as SVGAGI (reference sequence). CDR3 sequence: CASRRDSSYEQYF. The CDR3 DNA reads as TGTGCCAGCCGCCGGGACAGCTCCTACGAGCAGTACTTC.

There are a few counts of this clonotype. This chain connects TRBV6-2 or TRBV6-3 to TRBJ2-1; 8 bases fit TRBD1. With V trimmed by 6 bases and J by 3 bases, 7 bases remained unmatched. The germline gives CDR1 MNHEY, CDR2 SVGEGT. The CDR3 extends over 15 amino acids. The CDR3 region has the DNA TGTGCCAGCAGGCTGGGACAGGCTCACTACAATGAGCAGTTCTTC. It codes for CASRLGQAHYNEQFF.

This clonotype was recorded a few times. The rearrangement joins TRBV7-9 to TRBJ2-1, with 13 positions matching TRBD2. The germline gives CDR1 SEHNR, CDR2 FQNEAQ (reference sequence). The CDR3 contains 17 residues. J gave up 6 bases and V 4 bases, and 9 bases lay outside the gene matches. The CDR3 nucleotides are TGTGCCAGCAGCTCAATGAGCACTAGCGGGAGGGTCAATGAGCAGTTCTTC. Encoded protein: CASSSMSTSGRVNEQFF.

This sequence joins TRBV7-2 and TRBJ2-7; TRBD2 matches at 8 bases. V dropped 1 base and J dropped 5; count of bases not matched to a gene: 10. The CDR3 runs to 16 residues. Per the germline V gene, CDR1 is SGHTA and CDR2 is FQGNSA. CDR3 sequence reads: CASSLGREGRLHEQYF. In DNA form, the CDR3 reads TGTGCCAGCAGCTTAGGTCGGGAGGGCCGGCTCCACGAGCAGTACTTC.

The chain couples TRBV6-2 or TRBV6-3 to TRBJ2-1; 13 bases map to TRBD2. The V gene's germline CDR1 is MNHEY and CDR2 SVGEGT. Trimming cost V 5 bases and J 5 bases; bases outside gene matches: 6. The CDR3 loop spans 16 amino acids. CDR3 sequence (DNA): TGTGCCAGCAGTAACGGGGGACTAGCGGGAAACAATGAGCAGTTCTTC. Translating gives CASSNGGLAGNNEQFF.

This clonotype was seen a handful of times. The rearrangement links TRBV18 to TRBJ1-1; 7 nucleotides match TRBD1. Germline V lookup: CDR1 KGHSH, CDR2 LQKENI. The CDR3 is 16 amino acids. V lost 3 bases to trimming and J lost 0 bases; unmatched junction nucleotides: 7. The CDR3 loop reads CASSPTGQSMNTEAFF. CDR3 DNA sequence: TGTGCCAGCTCACCCACGGGACAGTCAATGAACACTGAAGCTTTCTTT.

This clonotype appeared a few times. This chain connects TRBV2 to TRBJ1-2; no reliable D call. This CDR3 region has 13 residues. The germline CDR1 and CDR2 sequences are SNHLY and FYNNEI. Trimming cost V 0 bases and J 6 bases, with 8 bases left between them. The CDR3 protein is CASSEALFDGYTF. The CDR3 nucleotides are TGTGCCAGCAGTGAAGCCCTTTTCGATGGCTACACCTTC.

This clonotype was recorded a few times. V and J are TRBV10-3 and TRBJ1-3; unclear D gene. Trimming took 2 bases from V and 4 from J, leaving 12 bases between them. Germline-derived CDR1 and CDR2 are ENHRY and SYGVKD. This CDR3 comprises 15 residues. This CDR3 is CAISEAGPSGNTIYF. The CDR3 DNA reads TGTGCCATCAGTGAGGCGGGCCCTTCGGGAAACACCATATATTTT.

There are a few counts of this clonotype. The chain employs TRBV29-1 and TRBJ1-5; the match to TRBD1 covers 9 bases. V was clipped by 6 bases and J by 5 bases; unmatched bases: 5. CDR3 length equals 13 residues. Germline V lookup: CDR1 SQVTM, CDR2 ANQGSEA. The CDR3 here is CSVVTGGDQPQHF. The CDR3 DNA follows: TGCAGCGTGGTGACAGGGGGTGATCAGCCCCAGCATTTT.

This clonotype has just a few counts. The CDR3 protein is CSARDRKGEAGNTIYF. CDR3 nucleotides: TGCAGTGCTAGAGATCGGAAGGGGGAGGCTGGAAACACCATATATTTT. This chain links TRBV20-1 with TRBJ1-3; the D gene is possibly TRBD1 (6 bases). V lost 0 bases and J 2 bases, leaving 14 bases between the germline ends. Germline loops: CDR1 DFQATT, CDR2 SNEGSKA (reference sequence). The CDR3 loop spans 16 amino acids.

This clonotype occurred a few times. The CDR3 region has the DNA TGTGCCATCAGCGACAGGGTTGGCGTCTACGAGCAGTACTTC. Protein: CAISDRVGVYEQYF. The V call is TRBV10-3, the J call TRBJ2-7; 7 nucleotides align to TRBD1. CDR3 size: 14 residues. Germline-derived CDR1 and CDR2 are ENHRY and SYGVKD. The V and J ends lost 6 bases and 3 bases, in that order; junction bases with no gene match: 8.

Many counts were recorded for this clonotype. The chain has TRBV5-1 and TRBJ2-3; D might be TRBD1 (6 bases). V gave up 4 bases and J gave up 0 bases, with 15 bases separating them. Germline lookup yields CDR1 SGHRS and CDR2 YFSETQ. This CDR3 spans 16 amino acids. The CDR3 is CASSHQDSRSTDTQYF. The CDR3, as DNA: TGCGCCAGCAGCCACCAGGACAGCCGTAGCACAGATACGCAGTATTTT.

This clonotype turned up a few times. V is TRBV30 and J is TRBJ1-5; 7 bases agree with TRBD1. After removal of 1 base from V and 2 bases from J, the junction contained 8 bases not matched to a gene. CDR1 and CDR2 (germline): GTSNPN, SVGIG (reference sequence). This CDR3 spans 16 amino acids. CDR3 in amino acids: CAWSAGTVLGNQPQHF. The CDR3 bases are TGTGCCTGGAGTGCAGGGACAGTCTTGGGCAATCAGCCCCAGCATTTT.

This clonotype turned up a few times. The V and J genes are TRBV6-2 or TRBV6-3 and TRBJ2-7; D may be TRBD1 or TRBD2 (5 bases each). The CDR3 length is 15 residues. The germline V and J ends were trimmed by 9 bases and 0 bases, with 18 bases remaining between them. Germline CDR1 is MNHEY and CDR2 is SVGEGT. CDR3 nucleotides: TGTGCCAGTGCCCCTACCCGGGACGCCTCCTACGAGCAGTACTTC. Translating it yields CASAPTRDASYEQYF.

This clonotype occurred many times. V and J are TRBV7-2 and TRBJ2-1, with D unclear. This CDR3 has 12 amino acids. The V gene's germline CDR1 is SGHTA and CDR2 FQGNSA. Trimming cost V 5 bases and J 4 bases, with 6 bases left between them. This CDR3 is CASSILYNEQFF. In DNA form, the CDR3 reads TGTGCCAGCAGCATACTTTACAATGAGCAGTTCTTC.

This clonotype has only a few counts. The gene calls are TRBV20-1 and TRBJ2-5, with 7 bases that match TRBD2. With V trimmed by 6 bases and J by 2 bases, 9 bases remained unmatched. Germline loops: CDR1 DFQATT, CDR2 SNEGSKA (reference sequence). This CDR3 has 14 residues. The CDR3 DNA is TGCAGTGCCAGTGAAGCCGGGGGGCAAGAGACCCAGTACTTC. It is translated as CSASEAGGQETQYF.

This clonotype was detected a few times. The V and J genes are TRBV28 and TRBJ1-5; D call uncertain. Germline CDR1 reads MDHEN; CDR2 reads SYDVKM. With 5 bases removed from V and 7 bases from J, the gap between germline ends came to 12 bases. This CDR3 comprises 13 residues. CDR3 sequence reads: CASSPTRGQPQHF. DNA for the CDR3: TGTGCCAGCAGTCCGACGAGAGGCCAGCCCCAGCATTTT.

The V call is TRBV28, the J call TRBJ2-3; 8 bases line up with TRBD2. The junction had 7 bases not matched to a gene; V was cut back by 7 bases and J by 1 base. Per the germline V gene, CDR1 is MDHEN and CDR2 is SYDVKM. The CDR3 runs to 15 residues. CDR3 bases: TGTGCCAGCAAAACCGGGACTAGACGCACAGATACGCAGTATTTT. Translated, it gives CASKTGTRRTDTQYF.

J is TRBJ1-1 and V is TRBV5-1; D is unclear. Per the germline V gene, CDR1 is SGHRS and CDR2 is YFSETQ. V was shortened by 4 bases and J by 0 bases, with 13 bases between the two germline ends. This CDR3 region has 15 residues. The CDR3 here is CASSRGERLNTEAFF. CDR3 nucleotides: TGCGCCAGCAGCCGGGGAGAACGGTTGAACACTGAAGCTTTCTTT.